This paragraph reports one TCR beta chain. The data belong to a study of blood T cell repertoires in COVID-19. Original methodology: Using reference gene primer amplification, nucleated cell counts were estimated. The protocol was immunoSEQ multiplex PCR, while the TCRdb copy is restricted to in-frame clones and leaves out a portion. That table supplies the V and J calls and clone size; D and trimming were determined from the DNA. Here the sample spans roughly 160,000 clones, roughly 84% being singletons. Germline trimming cut 4 bases from V and 4 bases from J; bases unmatched to any gene: 15. The CDR3 has 18 residues. Per germline, CDR1 LGHNA and CDR2 YSLEER.

The source material was peripheral blood. The chain joins TRBV4-3 to TRBJ1-3; 8 bases map to TRBD1. This clonotype originated in a man in his 70s with active or convalescent COVID-19. The CDR3 spells CASSPAPYTGGGGNTIYF. In nucleotides, the CDR3 is TGCGCCAGCAGCCCAGCCCCGTATACAGGGGGAGGGGGAAACACCATATATTTT.